This T cell receptor beta chain was sequenced in a study of blood T cell repertoires in COVID-19. At the level of the study: COVID-19 samples collected from the United States, Italy and Spain covered acute and convalescent phases. Sources were T cells, B-cell-depleted T cells, or PBMCs; the material itself was cDNA or gDNA.

The method was immunoSEQ multiplex PCR; TCRdb's version includes in-frame clones alone and lacks a portion of them. The sample consists of 250,000 to 300,000 clones, around 82% of them appearing once. Germline CDR1 is SGHRS and CDR2 is YFSETQ. This CDR3 contains 14 residues. The ends lost 3 bases at V and 7 bases at J; junction bases unmatched: 5. This receptor was identified in a man older than 75 with acute or convalescent COVID-19. The sequenced sample was peripheral blood. The chain employs TRBV5-1 and TRBJ2-2, with 8 bases lining up with TRBD1. The CDR3 region is CASSWGQVNGELFF. The CDR3 DNA is TGCGCCAGCAGCTGGGGACAGGTTAACGGGGAGCTGTTTTTT.